The 30 T cell receptor beta chains presented below share a single source sample, sequenced in a study of OX40 agonist ivuxolimab in advanced cancers. Sequencing was performed with immunoSEQ multiplex PCR; in TCRdb, only in-frame clones are kept and a portion is missing. The data contain about 98,000 clones, about 92% of them singletons. This material consisted of CD4+ or CD8+ T cells sorted from blood, taken in a trial of the OX40 agonist ivuxolimab. These receptors were obtained from an adult with an advanced solid tumor such as melanoma, head and neck, liver or kidney cancer.

The sample holds one count of this clone. The rearrangement joins TRBV12-5 to TRBJ2-2; possibly TRBD2 for D (5 bases). Between the trimmed V and J ends, which lost 0 bases and 4 bases, there was a span of 15 bases. The CDR3 is 17 residues long. The germline gives CDR1 LGHNT, CDR2 FRNRAP. The CDR3 here is CASGLVRWLGGTGELFF. As DNA, the CDR3 is TGTGCTAGTGGTTTGGTAAGGTGGCTCGGAGGCACCGGGGAGCTGTTTTTT.

This clone was seen a single time. The chain links TRBV29-1 to TRBJ2-7, with TRBD2 identical over 11 bases. The CDR3 loop spans 15 amino acids. The germline V gene has CDR1 SQVTM and CDR2 ANQGSEA. Germline trimming cut 4 bases from V and 3 bases from J; bases unmatched to any gene: 8. In DNA, the CDR3 is TGCAGCGTTGCGCCGGGACTAGCGGATCACTACGAGCAGTACGTC. It specifies CSVAPGLADHYEQYV.

V gene TRBV11-2 combines with J gene TRBJ2-1; perhaps TRBD2 as D (6 bases). Trimming took 4 bases from V and 6 from J, leaving 10 bases between them. The CDR3 runs 13 residues. Germline lookup yields CDR1 SGHAT and CDR2 FQNNGV. The CDR3 region has the DNA TGTGCCAGCAGCTGGGGACTGCCCAATGAGCAGTTCTTC. Translation gives CASSWGLPNEQFF.

The rearrangement uses TRBV18 and TRBJ2-1, with D unresolved. Germline V CDR1 and CDR2: KGHSH, LQKENI. Trimming cost V 6 bases and J 8 bases, with 11 bases left between them. This CDR3 spans 12 amino acids. For the CDR3, the DNA is TGTGCCAGCTCGGAAGCAACCGATGAGCAGTTCTTC. It codes for CASSEATDEQFF.

The V call is TRBV28, the J call TRBJ1-5; a possible D gene is TRBD1 (5 bases). The V end was cut by 7 bases, the J end by 3 bases, with 13 bases between. CDR3 length: 14 residues. Germline-derived CDR1 and CDR2 are MDHEN and SYDVKM. The CDR3 here is CASKEQGSNQPQHF. CDR3 in DNA: TGTGCCAGCAAGGAGCAGGGCTCCAATCAGCCCCAGCATTTT. The full variable domain, with the rest looked up from reference TRBV28 and TRBJ1-5, is DVKVTQSSRYLVKRTGEKVFLECVQDMDHENMFWYRQDPGLGLRLIYFSYDVKMKEKGDIPEGYSVSREKKERFSLILESASTNQTSMYLCASKEQGSNQPQHFGDGTRLSIL.

The chain combines TRBV6-6 with TRBJ2-1; TRBD1 agrees at 7 bases. V dropped 4 bases and J dropped 6; count of bases not matched to a gene: 6. The CDR3 spans 14 residues. Germline CDR1 reads MNHNY; CDR2 reads SVGAGI (reference sequence). CDR3 DNA sequence: TGTGCCAGCAGTTCGGACAGGTCAGGCAATGAGCAGTTCTTC. Protein: CASSSDRSGNEQFF.

This chain joins TRBV2 and TRBJ2-1; 10 bases agree with TRBD1. Germline trimming cut 6 bases from V and 8 bases from J; bases unmatched to any gene: 7. Germline lookup yields CDR1 SNHLY and CDR2 FYNNEI. The CDR3 is 14 residues long. The CDR3 loop is CASRGTGVVHEQFF. The DNA for the CDR3 is TGTGCCAGCAGGGGGACAGGGGTTGTCCATGAGCAGTTCTTC.

The CDR3 region is CASSYSIPGYEQYV. In nucleotides, the CDR3 is TGTGCCAGCAGTTACTCGATCCCGGGGTACGAGCAGTACGTC. The chain has TRBV6-6 and TRBJ2-7; tentatively, D is TRBD2 (5 bases). Germline CDR1 MNHNY, CDR2 SVGAGI (reference sequence). Trimming left V 0 bases short and J 4 bases short, with 10 bases between. The CDR3 covers 14 residues.

This chain joins TRBV1 and TRBJ2-1; the table's D call of TRBD2 was not tested on the DNA. TRBV1 is designated a pseudogene. This CDR3 spans 13 amino acids. The CDR3 reads CTSEGGRHNEQFF. CDR3 nucleotides: TGCACCAGCGAAGGTGGGAGGCACAATGAGCAGTTCTTC.

The V and J genes are TRBV7-2 and TRBJ2-1, with TRBD2 as a possible D gene (5 bases). Germline CDR1 and CDR2: SGHTA and FQGNSA. The CDR3 is 15 amino acids. V lost 1 base to trimming and J lost 0 bases, with 7 bases between them. CDR3 nucleotides: TGTGCCAGCAGCTTAGATCGGGGCTCCTACAATGAGCAGTTCTTC. It translates to CASSLDRGSYNEQFF.

V usage is TRBV6-6 and J usage is TRBJ2-1; D might be TRBD2 (6 bases). Germline V gives CDR1 MNHNY, CDR2 SVGAGI (reference sequence). The CDR3 contains 13 residues. The germline V and J ends were trimmed by 6 bases and 9 bases, with 15 bases remaining between them. The CDR3 sequence: CASSLPGGGEQFF. In DNA, the CDR3 is TGTGCCAGCAGCCTCCCCGGGGGAGGTGAGCAGTTCTTC.

The chain carries TRBV19 and TRBJ1-6; no clear D. V shed 7 bases and J shed 7 bases, with 8 bases lying between them. The CDR3 consists of 12 residues. Germline V gene sequence: CDR1 LNHDA, CDR2 SQIVND (reference sequence). Written as DNA, the CDR3 is TGTGCCAGTAACAGTATGAATTCACCCCTCCACTTT. Protein: CASNSMNSPLHF.

The chain is built from TRBV28 and TRBJ1-1, with D tentatively TRBD1 (5 bases). V lost 5 bases and J 4 bases, leaving 23 bases between the germline ends. The CDR3 length is 17 residues. Germline assignment: CDR1 MDHEN and CDR2 SYDVKM. In DNA form, the CDR3 reads TGTGCCAGCAGTCCCCCATCCTCCCCAACGCAGGGCACTGAAGCTTTCTTT. Residues: CASSPPSSPTQGTEAFF.

The rearrangement links TRBV7-2 to TRBJ2-6; D unclear. Trimming pared 5 bases from V and 4 bases from J, leaving 9 bases between. Germline V gene data show CDR1 as SGHTA and CDR2 as FQGNSA. CDR3 length: 14 residues. The CDR3 is CASSPRSGANVLTF. The CDR3 nucleotides are TGTGCCAGCAGCCCACGATCCGGGGCCAACGTCCTGACTTTC.

The rearrangement joins TRBV28 to TRBJ2-2, with 9 nucleotides matching TRBD2. CDR3 length equals 19 residues. Trimming took 5 bases from V and 1 from J; bases not matched to a gene: 14. CDR1 and CDR2 (germline): MDHEN, SYDVKM. The CDR3 is CASSRVSGRPPWNTGELFF. The CDR3 DNA is TGTGCCAGCAGTAGGGTCAGCGGGAGGCCCCCTTGGAACACCGGGGAGCTGTTTTTT.

Details on this clone: This sample also contains other DNA sequences that code for the same CDR3. This CDR3 reads CAWGQGNQPQHF. The CDR3 DNA reads as TGTGCCTGGGGACAGGGGAATCAGCCCCAGCATTTT. The chain combines TRBV30 with TRBJ1-5, with TRBD1 matching over 9 bases. This CDR3 is 12 amino acids long. Trimming took 5 bases from V and 4 from J; bases not matched to a gene: 0. In germline, CDR1 is GTSNPN, CDR2 SVGIG (reference sequence).

This sequence joins TRBV28 and TRBJ1-3, with D unresolved. CDR1 is MDHEN and CDR2 is SYDVKM in the germline V gene. The length of the CDR3 is 14 residues. Trimming pared 7 bases from V and 3 bases from J, leaving 13 bases between. The CDR3 sequence is CASTSPQLGNTIYF. The CDR3 DNA is TGTGCCAGCACCTCGCCGCAGCTTGGAAACACCATATATTTT.

This chain links TRBV2 with TRBJ1-2; 7 positions match TRBD1. After removal of 4 bases from V and 7 bases from J, the junction contained 9 bases not matched to a gene. CDR3 length: 14 amino acids. Germline V gives CDR1 SNHLY, CDR2 FYNNEI. The DNA for the CDR3 is TGTGCCAGCAGTGGAGAGGGGAACAGGGGTGGCTACACCTTC. It codes for CASSGEGNRGGYTF. Together with reference TRBV2 and TRBJ1-2, the CDR3 gives the full variable domain: EPEVTQTPSHQVTQMGQEVILRCVPISNHLYFYWYRQILGQKVEFLVSFYNNEISEKSEIFDDQFSVERPDGSNFTLKIRSTKLEDSAMYFCASSGEGNRGGYTFGSGTRLTVV.

V usage is TRBV28 and J usage is TRBJ1-1; TRBD1 agrees at 9 bases. Germline loops: CDR1 MDHEN, CDR2 SYDVKM. V dropped 7 bases and J dropped 11; count of bases not matched to a gene: 11. CDR3 length equals 13 residues. In nucleotides, the CDR3 is TGTGCCAGCACCATGGACAGGGGTTTTTATGCTTTCTTT. This gives the protein CASTMDRGFYAFF.

Remarks on this clone: This same CDR3 is encoded by further DNA sequences in the sample. This chain joins TRBV20-1 and TRBJ1-1; no clear D. The CDR3 has 11 amino acids. V shed 2 bases and J shed 1 base, with 2 bases lying between them. CDR1 and CDR2 (germline): DFQATT, SNEGSKA (reference sequence). CDR3 coding DNA: TGCAGTGCTAGACGGAACACTGAAGCTTTCTTT. It translates to CSARRNTEAFF.

This chain joins TRBV19 and TRBJ1-1; D is possibly TRBD1 (6 bases). Germline values: CDR1 LNHDA, CDR2 SQIVND (reference sequence). The CDR3 contains 15 residues. Trimming pared 4 bases from V and 6 bases from J, leaving 18 bases between. CDR3 protein: CASSKWLQGSPEAFF. Here the CDR3 DNA reads TGTGCCAGTAGTAAGTGGCTTCAGGGGAGCCCTGAAGCTTTCTTT. The full variable domain, completed using reference TRBV19 and TRBJ1-1, is DGGITQSPKYLFRKEGQNVTLSCEQNLNHDAMYWYRQDPGQGLRLIYYSQIVNDFQKGDIAEGYSVSREKKESFPLTVTSAQKNPTAFYLCASSKWLQGSPEAFFGQGTRLTVV.

The chain carries TRBV2 and TRBJ1-6, with D possibly being TRBD1 (5 bases). V lost 8 bases to trimming and J lost 9 bases, with 17 bases between them. Germline CDR1 and CDR2: SNHLY and FYNNEI. CDR3 length: 14 residues. The CDR3 nucleotides are TGTGCCAGCGGGACGGATTTGGGGAGTTCACCCCTCCACTTT. Amino acids: CASGTDLGSSPLHF. Full variable domain (remainder filled in from reference TRBV2 and TRBJ1-6): EPEVTQTPSHQVTQMGQEVILRCVPISNHLYFYWYRQILGQKVEFLVSFYNNEISEKSEIFDDQFSVERPDGSNFTLKIRSTKLEDSAMYFCASGTDLGSSPLHFGNGTRLTVT.

A single count supports this clone. The V and J genes are TRBV7-2 and TRBJ2-3, with TRBD2 matching 13 bases. The V gene's germline CDR1 is SGHTA and CDR2 FQGNSA. This CDR3 comprises 16 residues. V lost 6 bases and J lost 6; bases outside the gene matches: 9. CDR3 bases: TGTGCCAGCAGATACACTAGCGGGGGGGCCAGTGATACGCAGTATTTT. It yields the protein CASRYTSGGASDTQYF. The whole variable domain, filled in from reference TRBV7-2 and TRBJ2-3, reads GAGVSQSPSNKVTEKGKDVELRCDPISGHTALYWYRQSLGQGLEFLIYFQGNSAPDKSGLPSDRFSAERTGGSVSTLTIQRTQQEDSAVYLCASRYTSGGASDTQYFGPGTRLTVL.

This chain uses TRBV10-3 with TRBJ1-1; 9 bases map to TRBD1. Unmatched junction bases numbered 6, after V lost 0 bases and J lost 4 bases. The CDR3 extends over 16 amino acids. Germline CDR1 and CDR2: ENHRY and SYGVKD. The CDR3 reads CAISESGQGYGTEAFF. In DNA, the CDR3 is TGTGCCATCAGTGAGTCGGGACAGGGCTATGGCACTGAAGCTTTCTTT.

The chain links TRBV7-2 to TRBJ1-6; tentatively, D is TRBD1 (5 bases). V gave up 7 bases and J gave up 3 bases, with 19 bases separating them. This CDR3 comprises 17 residues. Per the germline V gene, CDR1 is SGHTA and CDR2 is FQGNSA. The CDR3 reads CASTSPLGRDYNSPLHF. The DNA for the CDR3 is TGTGCCAGCACCTCCCCGTTGGGACGGGACTATAATTCACCCCTCCACTTT.

This clone was seen a single time. V is TRBV6-6 and J is TRBJ2-3, with 8 bases identical to TRBD2. This CDR3 contains 15 residues. The V segment lost 5 bases and the J segment 2 bases; nucleotides outside the gene matches: 6. CDR1 is MNHNY and CDR2 is SVGAGI in the germline V gene (reference sequence). Here the CDR3 reads CASSRRGGYTDTQYF. CDR3 sequence (DNA): TGTGCCAGCAGTCGACGGGGGGGGTACACAGATACGCAGTATTTT.

This sequence joins TRBV5-1 and TRBJ2-5; possibly TRBD1 for D (5 bases). Trimming removed 2 bases from V and 3 bases from J, with 11 bases in between. The CDR3 loop spans 14 amino acids. The germline V gene has CDR1 SGHRS and CDR2 YFSETQ. Written as DNA, the CDR3 is TGCGCCAGCAGCTTCGGACACCAAAAAGAGACCCAGTACTTC. This sequence encodes CASSFGHQKETQYF.

The rearrangement links TRBV6-5 to TRBJ2-5; either TRBD1 or TRBD2 may supply D (6 bases each). CDR3 length equals 13 residues. Germline CDR1 and CDR2: MNHEY and SVGAGI. V lost 6 bases, J lost 5 bases, and 13 bases lay in between. CDR3 bases: TGTGCCAGCAGACAAGGGGGGCGGGAGACCCAGTACTTC. As protein: CASRQGGRETQYF.

This sequence joins TRBV28 and TRBJ2-5, with TRBD1 matching over 9 bases. The length of the CDR3 is 14 residues. Germline CDR1 MDHEN, CDR2 SYDVKM. V lost 8 bases and J lost 5; bases outside the gene matches: 9. In DNA form, the CDR3 reads TGTGCCAGCCGGCCACAGGGGGCAGGGGAGACCCAGTACTTC. Translation gives CASRPQGAGETQYF.

CDR3: CASRSGPAAYEQYF. DNA of the CDR3: TGTGCCAGCAGGTCCGGGCCGGCAGCCTACGAGCAGTACTTC. The genes are TRBV6-5 and TRBJ2-7; D gene ambiguous. The V end was cut by 6 bases, the J end by 2 bases, with 14 bases between. This CDR3 region has 14 residues. Germline lookup yields CDR1 MNHEY and CDR2 SVGAGI.